In this sample, the clone carrying this TCR beta chain turned up many times. The antigen remains unidentified. The data stem from a study of Graves' ophthalmopathy and Graves' hyperthyroidism. The authors amplified TCR beta CDR3 regions, and they did so from RNA transcripts for repertoire sequencing. Following a first-round RT-PCR that used HTBI primers, a second-round multiplex PCR was carried out. TCRdb independently ran MiXCR on the multiplex PCR reads; one entry per CDR3 protein. The sample consists of approximately 500,000 distinct CDR3 sequences, around an eighth of them appearing once. Germline V gives CDR1 MNHEY, CDR2 SVGAGI. CDR3 length: 16 residues. The V gene end was trimmed by 0 bases and the J gene end by 5 bases; junction bases not matched to a gene: 10. General study findings and limits: The model achieved about 70% sensitivity and less than 85% specificity for ophthalmopathy progression. Ophthalmopathy versus stable hyperthyroidism: 13-signature model gave around 85% sensitivity, 70% to 83% specificity. The blood repertoire also included most expanded thyroid clonotypes above 0.001 frequency.

The chain joins TRBV6-5 to TRBJ2-7; 7 bases align to TRBD1. The sequence was obtained from a woman in her twenties or thirties with Graves' ophthalmopathy. Specimen: blood. The CDR3 DNA follows: TGTGCCAGCAGTTACTCGAGGTTGACAGGGCAAGACGAGCAGTACTTC. Translating it yields CASSYSRLTGQDEQYF.